What follows is one T cell receptor (beta chain) and its context. Its antigen specificity is not known. There are no base qualities to consult, and no much larger clone falls within one base. The cohort comprised 666 healthy bone marrow donors. All cohort members were sampled while nominally healthy, although unrecorded immune exposures were likely present. The donor was CMV seropositive and was included in the group of some 290 seropositive cohort members. Each donor provided a peripheral blood sample, and peripheral blood mononuclear cells were used for TCR beta sequencing. Genomic DNA was extracted from the blood cell samples with the Qiagen DNeasy Blood Extraction Kit. V is shortened by 1 base, J by 0 bases, and the region joining them spans 10 bases. Including the terminal cysteine and phenylalanine, the CDR3 comprises 16 residues. The kept DNA is CDR3 alone, 48 bases in frame from the first base. Taken from the germline V gene, the CDR1 and CDR2 loops are SGHVS and FNYEAQ.

Libraries were built with the immunoSEQ multiplex PCR assay. A mixture of 60 forward primers for TCR Vbeta segments and 13 reverse primers for TCR Jbeta segments was used in the multiplex PCR. The CDR3 region of rearranged TCR beta genes was amplified from genomic DNA with a multiplex PCR assay. Amplified TCR beta libraries were sequenced as 87-base-pair reads on the Illumina HiSeq System. For the original study's pipeline: A later analysis counted about 80 million unique TCR beta chains across the 666 repertoires, and 10 million to 12 million of these chains were shared by at least two donors. Raw reads were error-corrected and collapsed into unique sequences with a nearest-neighbor algorithm that merged closely related sequences to remove PCR and sequencing errors. To assign V, D and J gene segments, CDR3 sequences were aligned to IMGT reference sequences. Each retained sequence needed at least a six-nucleotide match to both a V gene segment and a J gene segment. A rearrangement was called productive if the CDR3 had no stop codons and remained in frame with V and J, and every other rearrangement was called non-productive. CDR3 was defined according to IMGT convention as the region running from the second conserved V-encoded cysteine to the conserved J-encoded phenylalanine. The earlier analysis of roughly 590 of the donors excluded any sequence lacking an unambiguous match to a single V gene segment. In an earlier analysis of several hundred of the donors, V segments were called functional above 56.7% productive rearrangements and were called segregating when the between-donor standard deviation exceeded 5%. A statistical classification framework was built for diagnosing cytomegalovirus status from the catalog of TCR beta chain sequences. In a later analysis, TCR nucleotide sequences were compared against IMGT/GENE-DB human TR gene sequences so that V and J genes could be assigned. The TCRdist pipeline was used in a later analysis to assign CDR3 sequences and most-parsimonious VDJ recombination scenarios. In a later analysis, every TCR beta chain was defined by the combination of its CDR3 amino acid sequence and its V-gene family, and reads without a unique V-gene family were dropped. A later analysis removed 450 to 600 highly shared, low-generation-probability nucleotide sequences to deal with suspected cross-contamination and a sequencing artifact. A later analysis calculated a clonal expansion index for each public chain from normalized within-repertoire ranks of inferred template counts. In a later analysis, generation probabilities were computed using a VDJ recombination model fitted to out-of-frame rearrangements, and the results were checked against IGoR. In a later analysis, hypergeometric tests were used to score TCR-TCR, TCR-HLA and TCR-CMV co-occurrence, with a repertoire-size bias correction applied to TCR pairs. A later analysis estimated false discovery rates by permuting HLA or CMV assignments 20 times. In a later analysis, co-occurring TCRs were grouped using DBSCAN, with TCRdist sequence similarity added in when clustering inside HLA-allele-positive subsets. Repertoires with fewer than 30,000 or more than 120,000 public chains were left out of co-occurrence clustering, as were five repertoires with anomalous nucleotide sharing. In its TCRdb copy, this immuneACCESS table keeps in-frame sequences only and misses some clones. Where compared with another copy, unresolved V genes explain less than half of these, and the others have no known cause. The V and J calls and clone size are taken from that table; D and trimming were inferred from the DNA. Counted in this sample were around 190,000 clones; approximately 80% of them appeared once. The biggest ten clones account for 1% to 1.5% of the sample.

The data derive from a study of cytomegalovirus exposure and HLA in healthy donors (dated by TCRdb to the late 2010s). About the full investigation: An earlier analysis of some 600 of the donors reported roughly 300 Gb of sequence data and around 120 million unique TCR beta sequences obtained from some 170 million T cells. Every repertoire in the discovery cohort had been generated on one and the same sequencing platform. An earlier analysis of about 600 of the donors used high-throughput TCR beta sequencing to judge whether each TCR beta V gene segment behaved as functional or pseudogenic. Alongside the repertoire data, information on donor age, sex, ethnicity and CMV serostatus was compiled. In a later analysis, previously published TCR beta repertoires from 600 to 850 donors were re-analyzed and high-resolution HLA genotyping was added so that TCR occurrence patterns could be studied. The study aimed to test whether signatures of past pathogen exposure could be identified by cataloging public T cell receptors. Four to six DR-DQ haplotypes were handled as single units for association and clustering, since linkage in the cohort was strong. The number of donors typed differed by locus, with about 620-630 for A, B, C, DRB1 and DQB1, about 500 for DQA1, over 600 for DPA1, and some 470 for DPB1. Across 300 to 500 genotyped donors of the cohort, an average of about 240,000 unique TCR beta nucleotide sequences per donor were sequenced, and roughly a sixth of those sequences were non-productive. Rather than drawing on any new phenotypic data, the later analysis identified candidate immune exposures from TCR beta sequences and the way those sequences occurred across donors. Genome-wide SNP genotypes for about 65% of the roughly 670 donors were used in a later genetic analysis, which treated that subset as a discovery cohort. To predict cytomegalovirus infection status, the study combined high-throughput TCR immunosequencing, statistical association of individual TCRs with disease status, and machine learning. The study used immunosequencing to profile the T cell repertoires of more than 650 subjects and linked those repertoires to cytomegalovirus serostatus. The genetic ancestry cluster associated with self-reported Caucasian donors included over 65% of the roughly 390 genotyped donors. Along with the approximately 650-subject first cohort, a separate validation cohort of around 120 different subjects was used. Class I and class II HLA loci were covered by the typing at four-digit resolution. An early release covering around 630 HLA-typed donors comprised 250 to 350 gigabases of sequencing data and approximately 80 million unique TCR sequences. Study-wide conclusions, independent of this receptor: In an earlier analysis of 500 to 650 of the donors, most TCR beta V segments appeared in productive rearrangements about 90% or about 30% of the time, broadly matching IMGT annotations. According to a later analysis, most CMV-associated TCR beta chains appeared to be HLA-restricted, and the HLA associations seemed to be driven largely by CMV exposure. In a later analysis, several top co-occurrence clusters were reported to appear linked to parvovirus B19, influenza, CMV and Epstein-Barr virus. Linkage disequilibrium might explain the correlated functional status among segregating V segments, but an unknown experimental factor could not be excluded. In this cohort, only TCR beta chains were sequenced, and detectable features were limited by the absence of alpha or paired-chain data. A further reported finding was that TCR beta sequences accurately predicted the HLA-A and HLA-B alleles for most subjects in the first cohort. Immune exposure information for the cohort was limited to CMV serostatus. Assigning TCR associations to individual alleles was difficult when HLA alleles, especially DR and DQ, strongly co-occurred. Because HLA typing was unavailable for some donors at each locus, only the typed subset was used in association tests. In a later genetic analysis, a missense DCLRE1C variant was associated with V-gene and J-gene trimming of TCR beta chains, and the association was replicated in an independent cohort. The classifier was reported to diagnose cytomegalovirus status with high specificity and sensitivity in both the original and validation cohorts. A cluster of highly shared sequence variants was judged likely to represent a technical artifact of the sequencing pipeline. While some public TCRs were present in many individuals, most TCR sequences turned up only very rarely across donors. The earlier analysis of 587 of the donors excluded about 16 rarely observed V segments, including chromosome 9 orphons, because counts were too low. In a later analysis, some 18,000 TCR beta sequences were associated with specific HLA alleles at a false discovery rate of 0.05. Compared with equally common non-associated chains, HLA-associated TCR beta chains in a later analysis were more clonally expanded and had lower generation probabilities. The study gave a list of around 170 TCR beta chains associated with cytomegalovirus. According to a later analysis, TCR association rates differed among HLA loci, with DRB1 alleles showing the most associated TCRs and HLA-C alleles showing the fewest. In a later genetic analysis, fewer N-insertions in productive TCRs were reported among donors in an Asian-associated ancestry cluster than the roughly 640-donor mean. A few of the identified cytomegalovirus-associated TCR beta chains were confirmed in vitro to be specific for cytomegalovirus antigens. Some IMGT-functional V segments, including TRBV6-2 and TRBV6-3, could not be told apart with the 87-base-pair reads, so those segments were excluded. According to the authors, the approach could potentially be generalized to other disease states and immunological phenotypes. Presence/absence analyses assumed roughly uniform sequencing depth across donors, an assumption that may not hold.

The sample consisted of PBMCs. The source of this sequence is a girl aged 2 to 9 in good health and CMV-seropositive. The chain couples TRBV7-6 to TRBJ1-3; the D gene remains uncertain. The CDR3 amino acid sequence is: CASSLGTPLSGNTIYF. The bases are TGTGCCAGCAGCTTAGGAACACCGCTCTCTGGAAACACCATATATTTT.